These T cell receptor beta chains were read from a single sample in a study of T cell repertoires in cytomegalovirus infection. TCRdb fed the reads into MiXCR, producing one record per CDR3 protein. The repertoire holds 200,000 or so distinct CDR3 sequences, with roughly 27% as singletons. Specimen: PBMCs. The source is a human donor in good health (CMV status not recorded). Some clones in this sample may be carry-over from other donors' samples. Both conserved end residues are part of each CDR3. Fields, in order: CDR3 protein, CDR3 DNA, clone size, V gene, J gene, D gene. D genes are given only for firm matches. Some rows have no size entry. The others give once, few or many, or a class for an expanded clone.

CASSLWGGTGVYEQYF	TGTGCCAGCAGTTTATGGGGAGGGACGGGTGTCTACGAGCAGTACTTC	.	TRBV12-3/TRBV12-4	TRBJ2-7	TRBD2
CSVLDRNTGELFF	TGCAGCGTCTTAGACAGAAACACCGGGGAGCTGTTTTTT	.	TRBV29-1	TRBJ2-2	.
CASSYRDGNTEAFF	TGTGCCAGCAGTTACCGGGACGGCAACACTGAAGCTTTCTTT	.	TRBV6-2/TRBV6-3	TRBJ1-1	.
CASIGGGPPAPLHF	TGTGCCAGCATTGGGGGGGGCCCCCCGGCACCCCTCCACTTT	.	TRBV12-3/TRBV12-4	TRBJ1-6	.
CASSPSDRSNQPQHF	TGTGCCAGCAGTCCGTCGGACAGGAGCAATCAGCCCCAGCATTTT	many	TRBV12-3/TRBV12-4	TRBJ1-5	TRBD1
CASSQLHGVSYEQYF	TGTGCCAGCAGCCAATTACACGGGGTATCCTACGAGCAGTACTTC	few	TRBV6-2/TRBV6-3	TRBJ2-7	.
CASSGGTGELFF	TGTGCCAGCAGCGGGGGAACCGGGGAGCTGTTTTTT	.	TRBV7-3	TRBJ2-2	.
CASIEARGGTEAFF	TGTGCCAGCATAGAAGCCAGGGGCGGGACTGAAGCTTTCTTT	.	TRBV6-1	TRBJ1-1	.
CASAGRGSGYGYTF	TGTGCCAGCGCTGGGAGGGGATCTGGCTATGGCTACACCTTC	many	TRBV7-8	TRBJ1-2	.
CASSVASGYEQYF	TGTGCCAGCAGTGTGGCTAGCGGGTACGAGCAGTACTTC	.	TRBV6-2/TRBV6-3	TRBJ2-7	TRBD2
CASSIGVENSGNTIYF	TGTGCCAGCAGCATTGGGGTGGAGAACTCTGGAAACACCATATATTTT	.	TRBV7-9	TRBJ1-3	.
CAGSPSRLTAHTEAFF	TGTGCCGGCAGTCCGTCCCGGTTGACAGCCCACACTGAAGCTTTCTTT	.	TRBV6-1	TRBJ1-1	.
CASNLHAGQGSLQPQHF	TGTGCCAGTAACCTCCACGCGGGACAGGGAAGTCTTCAGCCCCAGCATTTT	few	TRBV19	TRBJ1-5	TRBD1
CASSRRTGGQETQYF	TGTGCCAGCAGTCGTCGAACAGGGGGCCAGGAGACCCAGTACTTC	.	TRBV5-3	TRBJ2-5	TRBD1
CASIGRMNTEAFF	TGTGCCAGCATAGGGCGGATGAACACTGAAGCTTTCTTT	.	TRBV2	TRBJ1-1	.
CSARNGNTEAFF	TGCAGTGCTAGAAACGGGAACACTGAAGCTTTCTTT	.	TRBV20-1	TRBJ1-1	.
CASSYGSPRLRNTIYF	TGTGCCAGCAGTTACGGGTCCCCACGACTCCGAAACACCATATATTTT	once	TRBV6-6	TRBJ1-3	.
CASSFLRGRRTEAFF	TGTGCCAGCAGTTTTCTGAGAGGGCGTCGGACTGAAGCTTTCTTT	.	TRBV28	TRBJ1-1	.
CASSYGTSVDTQYF	TGTGCCAGCTCCTATGGGACTAGCGTAGATACGCAGTATTTT	few	TRBV6-2/TRBV6-3	TRBJ2-3	TRBD2
CASSPRQGFGEQYF	TGTGCCAGCTCACCGCGGCAGGGCTTCGGTGAGCAGTACTTC	.	TRBV18	TRBJ2-7	.
CASSDFGTGITDTQYF	TGTGCCAGCAGTGATTTCGGGACGGGAATCACAGATACGCAGTATTTT	few	TRBV2	TRBJ2-3	.
CASSRGTGKIF	TGTGCCAGCAGTCGCGGGACAGGGAAGATCTTC	.	TRBV6-2/TRBV6-3	TRBJ2-1	TRBD1
CASSFGQGTDTQYF	TGCGCCAGCAGCTTTGGACAGGGAACAGATACGCAGTATTTT	.	TRBV5-1	TRBJ2-3	TRBD1
CASKRNRENTGELFF	TGTGCCAGCAAGAGGAACAGGGAGAACACCGGGGAGCTGTTTTTT	.	TRBV6-1	TRBJ2-2	.
CASSDGQGLEDEQYF	TGTGCCAGCAGTGACGGACAGGGATTAGAGGACGAGCAGTACTTC	.	TRBV2	TRBJ2-7	TRBD1
CSAQSGDRGTDTQYF	TGCAGTGCACAGTCGGGGGACAGGGGCACAGATACGCAGTATTTT	few	TRBV20-1	TRBJ2-3	TRBD1
CASSSSTVELFF	TGTGCCAGCAGCTCAAGCACCGTGGAGCTGTTTTTT	.	TRBV7-2	TRBJ2-2	.
CASSYDPGDGYTF	TGTGCCAGCAGCTATGACCCTGGGGATGGCTACACCTTC	few	TRBV7-6	TRBJ1-2	.
CSAIPLGTGSYNEQFF	TGCAGTGCAATCCCCCTCGGGACAGGGTCCTACAATGAGCAGTTCTTC	few	TRBV20-1	TRBJ2-1	TRBD1
CAISRDHDEQFF	TGTGCCATCAGCCGCGACCACGATGAGCAGTTCTTC	.	TRBV10-3	TRBJ2-1	.
CSVSTGGATLGELFF	TGCAGCGTTTCTACAGGGGGCGCGACCCTCGGGGAGCTGTTTTTT	.	TRBV29-1	TRBJ2-2	TRBD1
CASSGQTYEQYF	TGTGCCAGCAGTGGCCAGACTTACGAGCAGTACTTC	many	TRBV7-2	TRBJ2-7	.
CASSRHTGGTQYF	TGTGCCAGCAGTCGCCACACGGGAGGTACGCAGTATTTT	.	TRBV6-1	TRBJ2-3	TRBD2
CASSLRQGEQFF	TGTGCCAGCAGCCTTCGACAGGGAGAGCAGTTCTTC	.	TRBV7-3	TRBJ2-1	TRBD1
CASSLSGAPSYEQYF	TGTGCCAGCAGCTTATCTGGGGCTCCTTCCTACGAGCAGTACTTC	many	TRBV7-2	TRBJ2-7	.
CASSYSKGLAGVNEQFF	TGTGCCAGCAGTTACTCGAAGGGACTAGCGGGGGTCAATGAGCAGTTCTTC	.	TRBV6-2/TRBV6-3	TRBJ2-1	TRBD2
CASSRIGSTYEQYF	TGCGCCAGCAGCCGTATTGGGAGTACCTACGAGCAGTACTTC	few	TRBV5-1	TRBJ2-7	.
CASSFFGGGNTGELFF	TGTGCCAGCAGTTTTTTTGGCGGGGGGAACACCGGGGAGCTGTTTTTT	.	TRBV12-3/TRBV12-4	TRBJ2-2	TRBD2
CASSPDRGGTDTQYF	TGTGCCAGCAGTCCCGACAGGGGGGGCACAGATACGCAGTATTTT	many	TRBV7-8	TRBJ2-3	TRBD1
CASSLLAGDTQYF	TGTGCCAGCAGCTTACTAGCAGGGGATACGCAGTATTTT	.	TRBV7-6	TRBJ2-3	.
CASSSLGRGEYGYTF	TGTGCCAGCAGTTCCCTTGGACGAGGGGAGTATGGCTACACCTTC	.	TRBV28	TRBJ1-2	.
CASSARPSGTEETQYF	TGTGCCAGCAGCGCGCGCCCCTCCGGGACGGAAGAGACCCAGTACTTC	many	TRBV7-2	TRBJ2-5	.
CASSYQENYGYTF	TGTGCCAGCAGTTACCAGGAGAACTATGGCTACACCTTC	.	TRBV6-2/TRBV6-3	TRBJ1-2	.
CASSSDRGNTEAFF	TGCGCCAGCAGCTCGGATAGGGGAAACACTGAAGCTTTCTTT	few	TRBV5-1	TRBJ1-1	.
CASSLRAGGDTQYF	TGTGCCAGCAGCCTTCGAGCGGGGGGAGATACGCAGTATTTT	many	TRBV7-2	TRBJ2-3	TRBD2
CASSRKAQGEGAFF	TGTGCCAGCAGCCGAAAGGCACAGGGGGAAGGAGCTTTCTTT	few	TRBV7-9	TRBJ1-1	TRBD1
CASSYPSDFPPVGDTQYF	TGTGCCAGCAGTTACCCCTCCGACTTCCCCCCAGTCGGAGATACGCAGTATTTT	.	TRBV6-2/TRBV6-3	TRBJ2-3	.
CASSQAGSRQANYGYTF	TGTGCCAGCAGCCAAGCTGGCAGTCGCCAAGCTAACTATGGCTACACCTTC	many	TRBV14	TRBJ1-2	.
CASRAETANTGELFF	TGTGCCAGCAGGGCTGAGACAGCGAACACCGGGGAGCTGTTTTTT	.	TRBV2	TRBJ2-2	.
CASRLAGYTDTQYF	TGTGCCAGCAGACTAGCGGGGTACACAGATACGCAGTATTTT	.	TRBV12-3/TRBV12-4	TRBJ2-3	TRBD2
CASSLAGSTGIHYGYTF	TGTGCCAGCAGCTTAGCAGGTTCTACAGGGATCCACTATGGCTACACCTTC	.	TRBV7-9	TRBJ1-2	.
CASSQDVSDTQYF	TGTGCCAGCAGCCAAGACGTATCAGATACGCAGTATTTT	few	TRBV3-1	TRBJ2-3	.
CAWSPNFGSPEGETQYF	TGTGCCTGGAGTCCCAACTTCGGGAGCCCAGAAGGGGAGACCCAGTACTTC	.	TRBV30	TRBJ2-5	.
CASSDGGGANEQFF	TGTGCCAGCAGCGACGGGGGGGGAGCGAATGAGCAGTTCTTC	.	TRBV7-3	TRBJ2-1	TRBD2
CASTPGAYEQYF	TGTGCCAGCACCCCAGGGGCCTACGAGCAGTACTTC	few	TRBV7-8	TRBJ2-7	.